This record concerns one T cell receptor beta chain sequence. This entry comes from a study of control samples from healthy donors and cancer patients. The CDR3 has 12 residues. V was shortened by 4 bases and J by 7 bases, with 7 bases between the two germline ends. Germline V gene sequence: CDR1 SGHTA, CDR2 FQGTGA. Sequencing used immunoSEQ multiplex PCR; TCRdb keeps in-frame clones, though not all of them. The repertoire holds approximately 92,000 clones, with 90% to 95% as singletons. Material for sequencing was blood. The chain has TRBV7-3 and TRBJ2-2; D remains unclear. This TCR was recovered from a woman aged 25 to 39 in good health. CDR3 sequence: CASSSRNGELFF. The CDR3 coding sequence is TGTGCCAGCAGCTCGAGGAACGGGGAGCTGTTTTTT.